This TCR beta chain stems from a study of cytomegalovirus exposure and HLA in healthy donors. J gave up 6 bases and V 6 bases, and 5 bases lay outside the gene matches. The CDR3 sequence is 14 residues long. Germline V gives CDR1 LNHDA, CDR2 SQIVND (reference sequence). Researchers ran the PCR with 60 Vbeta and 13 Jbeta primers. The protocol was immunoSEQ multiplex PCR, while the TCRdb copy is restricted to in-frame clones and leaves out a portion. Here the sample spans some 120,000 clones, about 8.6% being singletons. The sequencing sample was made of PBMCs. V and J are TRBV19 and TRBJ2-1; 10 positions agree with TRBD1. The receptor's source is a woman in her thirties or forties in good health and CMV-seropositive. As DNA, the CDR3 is TGTGCCAGTAGGCCAAGGACAGGGGGCAATGAGCAGTTCTTC. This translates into CASRPRTGGNEQFF.